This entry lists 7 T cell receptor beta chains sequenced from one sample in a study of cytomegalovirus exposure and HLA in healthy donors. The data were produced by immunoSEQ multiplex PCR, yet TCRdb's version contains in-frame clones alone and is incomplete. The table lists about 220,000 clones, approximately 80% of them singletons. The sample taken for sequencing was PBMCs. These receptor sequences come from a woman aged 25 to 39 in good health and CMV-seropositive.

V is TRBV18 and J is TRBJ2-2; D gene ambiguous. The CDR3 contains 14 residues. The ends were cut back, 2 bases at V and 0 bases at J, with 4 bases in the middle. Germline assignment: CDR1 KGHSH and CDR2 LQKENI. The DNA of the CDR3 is TGTGCCAGCTCACCAATCACGAACACCGGGGAGCTGTTTTTT. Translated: CASSPITNTGELFF.

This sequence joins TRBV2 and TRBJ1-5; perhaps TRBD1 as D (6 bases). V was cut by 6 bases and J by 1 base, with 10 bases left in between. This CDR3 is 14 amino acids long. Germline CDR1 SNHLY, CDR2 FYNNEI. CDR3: CASSRGSSNQPQHF. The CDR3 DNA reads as TGTGCCAGCAGCAGGGGAAGCAGCAATCAGCCCCAGCATTTT.

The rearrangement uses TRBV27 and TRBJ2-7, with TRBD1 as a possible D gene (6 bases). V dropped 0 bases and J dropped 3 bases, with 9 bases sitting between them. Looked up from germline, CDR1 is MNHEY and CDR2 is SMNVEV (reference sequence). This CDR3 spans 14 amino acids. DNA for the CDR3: TGTGCCAGCAGTTTATCGTGGGACAACTACGAGCAGTACTTC. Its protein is CASSLSWDNYEQYF.

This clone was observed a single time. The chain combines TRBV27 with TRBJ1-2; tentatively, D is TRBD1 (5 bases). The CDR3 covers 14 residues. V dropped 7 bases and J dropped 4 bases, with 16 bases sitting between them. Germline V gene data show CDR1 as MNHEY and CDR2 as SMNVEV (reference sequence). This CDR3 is CASKAGTGAYGYTF. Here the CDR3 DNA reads TGTGCCAGCAAGGCGGGTACAGGAGCCTATGGCTACACCTTC.

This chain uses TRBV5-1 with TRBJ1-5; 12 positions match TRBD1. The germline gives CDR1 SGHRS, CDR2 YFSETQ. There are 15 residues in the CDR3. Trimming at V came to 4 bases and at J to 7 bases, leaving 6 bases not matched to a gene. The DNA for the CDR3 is TGCGCCAGCAGCCTCGGGACAGGGGGCGAGCAGCCCCAGCATTTT. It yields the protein CASSLGTGGEQPQHF.

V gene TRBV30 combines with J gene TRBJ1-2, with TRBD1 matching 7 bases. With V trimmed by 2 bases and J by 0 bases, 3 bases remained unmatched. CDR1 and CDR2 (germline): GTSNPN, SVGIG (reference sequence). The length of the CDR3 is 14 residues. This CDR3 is CAWSPGTANYGYTF. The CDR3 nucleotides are TGTGCCTGGAGTCCCGGGACAGCTAACTATGGCTACACCTTC.

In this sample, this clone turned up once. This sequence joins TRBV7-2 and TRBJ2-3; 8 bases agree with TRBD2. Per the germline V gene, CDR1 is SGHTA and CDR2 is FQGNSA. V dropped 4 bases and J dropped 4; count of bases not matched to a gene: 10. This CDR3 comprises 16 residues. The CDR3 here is CASSSDGRAAADTQYF. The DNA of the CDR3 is TGTGCCAGCAGCTCCGACGGGAGGGCCGCGGCAGATACGCAGTATTTT.